These T cell receptor beta chains were read from a single sample in a study of shared clonotypes between healthy human individuals. Libraries were prepared by immunoSEQ multiplex PCR; TCRdb keeps only in-frame clonotypes and omits some of them. This table holds about 1 million clones, roughly 80% found once. Source material: memory CD4+ T cells sorted from blood. The source is a man younger than 35 in good health. CDR3s include the opening cysteine and the closing phenylalanine or tryptophan. Each record gives: D gene, clone size, J gene, V gene, CDR3 protein, CDR3 DNA. D genes are given only for firm matches. Clone size, where shown, is once, few, many, or a class for clones that have expanded.

d_gene: NA
abundance: NA
j_gene: TRBJ2-6
v_gene: TRBV9
CDR3aa: CASSVALATVAGANVLTF
CDR3nt: TGTGCCAGCAGCGTAGCCCTAGCGACCGTCGCTGGGGCCAACGTCCTGACTTTC

d_gene: TRBD2
abundance: once
j_gene: TRBJ2-7
v_gene: TRBV5-1
CDR3aa: CASSLGGGSYEQYF
CDR3nt: TGCGCCAGCAGCTTGGGCGGGGGATCCTACGAGCAGTACTTC

d_gene: NA
abundance: NA
j_gene: TRBJ2-6
v_gene: TRBV5-1
CDR3aa: CASSSDTGANVLTF
CDR3nt: TGCGCCAGCAGCAGCGACACGGGGGCCAACGTCCTGACTTTC

d_gene: NA
abundance: NA
j_gene: TRBJ1-4
v_gene: TRBV30
CDR3aa: CAWSFGGTNEKLFF
CDR3nt: TGTGCCTGGAGTTTCGGGGGAACTAATGAAAAACTGTTTTTT

d_gene: NA
abundance: NA
j_gene: TRBJ1-2
v_gene: TRBV7-9
CDR3aa: CASSFSVSTGTYGYTF
CDR3nt: TGTGCCAGCAGCTTTTCGGTTTCTACTGGGACCTATGGCTACACCTTC

d_gene: NA
abundance: NA
j_gene: TRBJ1-4
v_gene: TRBV7-2
CDR3aa: CASSFVSGVANEKLFF
CDR3nt: TGTGCCAGCAGCTTTGTATCAGGGGTAGCTAATGAAAAACTGTTTTTT

d_gene: NA
abundance: NA
j_gene: TRBJ2-7
v_gene: TRBV5-1
CDR3aa: CASSPGAYEQYF
CDR3nt: TGCGCCAGCAGCCCTGGTGCCTACGAGCAGTACTTC

d_gene: TRBD2
abundance: NA
j_gene: TRBJ2-7
v_gene: TRBV11-2
CDR3aa: CASSPGLAGLYEQYF
CDR3nt: TGTGCCAGCAGCCCGGGACTAGCGGGACTCTACGAGCAGTACTTC

d_gene: NA
abundance: NA
j_gene: TRBJ1-6
v_gene: TRBV5-1
CDR3aa: CASSLSSYNSPLHF
CDR3nt: TGCGCCAGCAGCTTGAGCTCCTATAATTCACCCCTCCACTTT

d_gene: TRBD1
abundance: NA
j_gene: TRBJ2-3
v_gene: TRBV25-1
CDR3aa: CASSEPGQGTDTQYF
CDR3nt: TGTGCCAGCAGCGAACCGGGACAGGGTACAGATACGCAGTATTTT

d_gene: TRBD2
abundance: NA
j_gene: TRBJ2-5
v_gene: TRBV4-3
CDR3aa: CASSQRLAGGGETQYF
CDR3nt: TGCGCCAGCAGCCAGCGCCTAGCGGGAGGGGGAGAGACCCAGTACTTC

d_gene: TRBD2
abundance: NA
j_gene: TRBJ2-1
v_gene: TRBV28
CDR3aa: CASSPRGSGRHNEQFF
CDR3nt: TGTGCCAGCAGTCCCCGCGGTAGCGGGAGACACAATGAGCAGTTCTTC

d_gene: TRBD2
abundance: NA
j_gene: TRBJ2-7
v_gene: TRBV7-2
CDR3aa: CASRPGGGTYEQYF
CDR3nt: TGTGCCAGCAGACCCGGGGGGGGAACCTACGAGCAGTACTTC

d_gene: NA
abundance: few
j_gene: TRBJ1-6
v_gene: TRBV6-5
CDR3aa: CASSYSGGSVPLHF
CDR3nt: TGTGCCAGCAGTTACAGTGGTGGATCGGTACCCCTCCACTTT

d_gene: NA
abundance: NA
j_gene: TRBJ1-6
v_gene: TRBV19
CDR3aa: CASSEAGKSSYNSPLHF
CDR3nt: TGTGCCAGTAGCGAAGCGGGGAAAAGCTCCTATAATTCACCCCTCCACTTT

d_gene: TRBD2
abundance: NA
j_gene: TRBJ2-1
v_gene: TRBV18
CDR3aa: CASSPPLAGGQNEQFF
CDR3nt: TGTGCCAGCTCACCACCGCTAGCGGGAGGGCAAAATGAGCAGTTCTTC

d_gene: NA
abundance: NA
j_gene: TRBJ1-2
v_gene: TRBV28
CDR3aa: CASSFGRSYGYTF
CDR3nt: TGTGCCAGCAGTTTTGGCCGGTCCTATGGCTACACCTTC

d_gene: NA
abundance: NA
j_gene: TRBJ2-7
v_gene: TRBV14
CDR3aa: CASSQDWQGPSYEQYF
CDR3nt: TGTGCCAGCAGCCAAGATTGGCAGGGACCTTCCTACGAGCAGTACTTC

d_gene: NA
abundance: NA
j_gene: TRBJ1-2
v_gene: TRBV28
CDR3aa: CASRGGSGADYGYTF
CDR3nt: TGTGCCAGCCGAGGGGGATCTGGGGCGGACTATGGCTACACCTTC

d_gene: NA
abundance: NA
j_gene: TRBJ1-1
v_gene: TRBV7-2
CDR3aa: CASSSGASVSSEAFF
CDR3nt: TGTGCCAGCAGCTCAGGGGCGTCGGTATCAAGCGAAGCTTTCTTT

d_gene: NA
abundance: NA
j_gene: TRBJ2-7
v_gene: TRBV29-1
CDR3aa: CSVVWGAPSYEQYF
CDR3nt: TGCAGCGTTGTTTGGGGGGCCCCTTCCTACGAGCAGTACTTC

d_gene: NA
abundance: NA
j_gene: TRBJ2-7
v_gene: TRBV5-1
CDR3aa: CASSRSPGYEQYF
CDR3nt: TGCGCCAGCAGCCGCAGCCCGGGCTACGAGCAGTACTTC

d_gene: TRBD1
abundance: NA
j_gene: TRBJ1-2
v_gene: TRBV6-7
CDR3aa: CASTEDREGGYTF
CDR3nt: TGTGCCAGCACGGAGGACAGGGAGGGTGGCTACACCTTC

d_gene: NA
abundance: few
j_gene: TRBJ1-2
v_gene: TRBV10-3
CDR3aa: CAISDNTANYGYTF
CDR3nt: TGTGCCATCAGTGACAATACAGCTAACTATGGCTACACCTTC

d_gene: NA
abundance: NA
j_gene: TRBJ1-1
v_gene: TRBV30
CDR3aa: CAWRREGYTEAFF
CDR3nt: TGTGCCTGGAGGAGGGAGGGCTACACTGAAGCTTTCTTT

d_gene: NA
abundance: NA
j_gene: TRBJ1-1
v_gene: TRBV6-6
CDR3aa: CASMQWNTEAFF
CDR3nt: TGTGCCAGCATGCAGTGGAACACTGAAGCTTTCTTT

d_gene: NA
abundance: NA
j_gene: TRBJ1-5
v_gene: TRBV5-1
CDR3aa: CASSLDSRSNQPQHF
CDR3nt: TGCGCCAGCAGCCTGGACAGCCGTAGCAATCAGCCCCAGCATTTT

d_gene: NA
abundance: NA
j_gene: TRBJ1-2
v_gene: TRBV19
CDR3aa: CASIQPAQGWRGYTF
CDR3nt: TGTGCCAGTATTCAACCCGCACAGGGTTGGCGCGGCTACACCTTC

d_gene: TRBD1
abundance: many
j_gene: TRBJ2-7
v_gene: TRBV5-1
CDR3aa: CASSPGAGGSAYEQYF
CDR3nt: TGCGCCAGCAGCCCAGGGGCAGGGGGCTCTGCCTACGAGCAGTACTTC

d_gene: NA
abundance: NA
j_gene: TRBJ2-7
v_gene: TRBV25-1
CDR3aa: CASSLQSWQYF
CDR3nt: TGTGCCAGCAGCCTACAAAGTTGGCAGTACTTC

d_gene: NA
abundance: NA
j_gene: TRBJ1-2
v_gene: TRBV18
CDR3aa: CASSPGANYGYTF
CDR3nt: TGTGCCAGCTCACCAGGGGCCAACTATGGCTACACCTTC

d_gene: NA
abundance: NA
j_gene: TRBJ1-1
v_gene: TRBV9
CDR3aa: CASSPRTVDPAEAFF
CDR3nt: TGTGCCAGCAGCCCCCGGACGGTCGATCCGGCTGAAGCTTTCTTT